These 32 T cell receptor beta chains originate from one sample sequenced in a study of T cells expressing NK-cell markers (TCRdb year 2020). The library was prepared using 5' RACE. The instrument given in TCRdb is Illumina HiSeq 2000. The reads were reprocessed in TCRdb, with one entry per CDR3 protein sequence and no accompanying DNA. For this sample, the table gives some 340,000 distinct CDR3 sequences. Under 6.5% of the sample goes to the ten largest clones. The sequencing input was blood T cells: a sorted CD56 or NKG2C T cell subset, CD4+ or CD8+ T cells, or bulk PBMC T cells (not recorded which). The receptors were sampled from a man between 18 and 69 years old in good health.

The gene calls are TRBV4-2 and TRBJ2-7. The CDR3 has 15 amino acids. Germline V gene sequence: CDR1 LGHNA, CDR2 YNFKEQ. The CDR3 spells CASSQDVREFYEQYF.

The V and J genes are TRBV28 and TRBJ2-4; the TCRdb D gene call, TRBD1, has no DNA to confirm it. The germline gives CDR1 MDHEN, CDR2 SYDVKM. The CDR3 is made up of 16 amino acids. The CDR3 is CASSLLGGGAKNIQYF.

The J gene is TRBJ2-2, the V gene TRBV5-1; TCRdb lists TRBD2, though no DNA is available to test this call. The CDR3 length is 17 residues. Germline loops: CDR1 SGHRS, CDR2 YFSETQ. The CDR3 is CASSRRGLAGGFGELFF. The full variable domain, in which reference TRBV5-1 and TRBJ2-2 provide the parts outside the CDR3, is KAGVTQTPRYLIKTRGQQVTLSCSPISGHRSVSWYQQTPGQGLQFLFEYFSETQRNKGNFPGRFSGRQFSNSRSEMNVSTLELGDSALYLCASSRRGLAGGFGELFFGEGSRLTVL.

V usage is TRBV7-9 and J usage is TRBJ2-2; TCRdb lists TRBD1, though no DNA is available to test this call. Germline V lookup: CDR1 SEHNR, CDR2 FQNEAQ (reference sequence). The CDR3 contains 16 residues. The CDR3 here is CASSFQTGGAAGELFF.

V usage is TRBV7-3 and J usage is TRBJ2-7; TCRdb lists TRBD1, though no DNA is available to test this call. The length of the CDR3 is 14 residues. Germline values: CDR1 SGHTA, CDR2 FQGTGA. CDR3 in amino acids: CASSPTGGGGEQYF. The full variable domain, in which reference TRBV7-3 and TRBJ2-7 provide the parts outside the CDR3, is GAGVSQTPSNKVTEKGKYVELRCDPISGHTALYWYRQSLGQGPEFLIYFQGTGAADDSGLPNDRFFAVRPEGSVSTLKIQRTERGDSAVYLCASSPTGGGGEQYFGPGTRLTVT.

The chain links TRBV4-1 to TRBJ1-6; TCRdb outputs TRBD1, but without DNA this stays unchecked. This CDR3 region has 14 residues. Germline assignment: CDR1 MGHRA and CDR2 YSYEKL. This CDR3 is CASSPMDGVASLHF.

The chain is built from TRBV6-1 and TRBJ1-5; there is no DNA to check the TCRdb D call of TRBD1. Germline-derived CDR1 and CDR2 are MNHNS and SASEGT. The CDR3 is made up of 15 amino acids. The CDR3 region is CASSAQGALSQPQHF.

The chain links TRBV20-1 to TRBJ2-3; TCRdb names TRBD2, which stays unverified in the absence of DNA. This CDR3 is 14 amino acids long. The V gene's germline CDR1 is DFQATT and CDR2 SNEGSKA (reference sequence). The chain's CDR3 is CSSTLRGGADTQYF.

J is TRBJ2-7 and V is TRBV20-1; the TCRdb call, TRBD1, lacks DNA for checking. The CDR3 spans 12 residues. Germline CDR1 DFQATT, CDR2 SNEGSKA (reference sequence). CDR3 sequence reads: CSAPSLTDEQYF.

This sequence joins TRBV13 and TRBJ2-5; TCRdb returns TRBD1, unconfirmable since there is no DNA. The CDR3 is 14 amino acids. Germline V CDR1 and CDR2: PRHDT, FYEKMQ (reference sequence). The CDR3 spells CASSIRQGEETQYF. Supplemented by reference TRBV13 and TRBJ2-5, the full variable domain reads AAGVIQSPRHLIKEKRETATLKCYPIPRHDTVYWYQQGPGQDPQFLISFYEKMQSDKGSIPDRFSAQQFSDYHSELNMSSLELGDSALYFCASSIRQGEETQYFGPGTRLLVL.

The V call is TRBV6-2 or TRBV6-3, the J call TRBJ2-5; the TRBD2 assignment by TCRdb is unverifiable without DNA. The CDR3 covers 15 residues. Germline assignment: CDR1 MNHEY and CDR2 SVGEGT. CDR3 amino acids: CASRNTGTSTETQYF.

The chain combines TRBV6-5 with TRBJ2-1; lacking DNA, the TRBD1 call made by TCRdb goes unchecked. The germline V gene has CDR1 MNHEY and CDR2 SVGAGI. This CDR3 is 15 amino acids long. The CDR3 is CASSYEGASYNEQFF.

V is TRBV29-1 and J is TRBJ2-4; TCRdb picks TRBD1, but there is no DNA to check that call. Germline V CDR1 and CDR2: SQVTM, ANQGSEA. CDR3 size: 11 residues. CDR3 region: CSVETGEFRYF.

The V and J genes are TRBV7-2 and TRBJ2-7; TCRdb designates TRBD2, a call that cannot be tested without DNA. The CDR3 contains 16 residues. Germline V gene data show CDR1 as SGHTA and CDR2 as FQGNSA. The CDR3 sequence is CASSSLAGRGSDEQYF.

This chain links TRBV5-5 with TRBJ2-7. This CDR3 is 16 amino acids long. Germline V gives CDR1 SGHKS, CDR2 YYEKEE (reference sequence). This CDR3 is CASSLFPDPTPYEQYF.

The genes are TRBV3-1 and TRBJ2-3; the TCRdb D gene call, TRBD1, has no DNA to confirm it. The germline V gene encodes CDR1 LGHDT and CDR2 YNNKEL (reference sequence). The CDR3 consists of 14 residues. This chain's CDR3 is CASSERAGTDTQYF.

J is TRBJ2-5 and V is TRBV7-9; TCRdb reports TRBD2, a call that lacks DNA to check it against. CDR1 SEHNR and CDR2 FQNEAQ come from the germline V gene (reference sequence). The CDR3 has 14 residues. This CDR3 reads CAGGTSGGQETQYF.

The chain employs TRBV20-1 and TRBJ2-7; the TCRdb call, TRBD2, lacks DNA for checking. The germline V gene has CDR1 DFQATT and CDR2 SNEGSKA (reference sequence). CDR3 length: 13 amino acids. The chain's CDR3 is CSAIAGPNYEQYF.

This chain connects TRBV11-1 to TRBJ1-6; the TCRdb call, TRBD1, lacks DNA for checking. Germline lookup yields CDR1 SGHAT and CDR2 FQDESV (reference sequence). The CDR3 totals 14 residues. Here the CDR3 reads CASSSRRTPEGLHF.

The V call is TRBV2, the J call TRBJ2-2; the D call of TRBD1 rests on TCRdb alone, since no DNA is present to check it. The CDR3 is 15 residues long. Germline V gene lookup returns CDR1 SNHLY and CDR2 FYNNEI. CDR3 protein: CASLGQGTNTGELFF. The full variable domain, with the rest looked up from reference TRBV2 and TRBJ2-2, is EPEVTQTPSHQVTQMGQEVILRCVPISNHLYFYWYRQILGQKVEFLVSFYNNEISEKSEIFDDQFSVERPDGSNFTLKIRSTKLEDSAMYFCASLGQGTNTGELFFGEGSRLTVL.

The chain joins TRBV20-1 to TRBJ1-5; TCRdb picks TRBD1, but there is no DNA to check that call. The CDR3 sequence is 15 residues long. Germline loops: CDR1 DFQATT, CDR2 SNEGSKA (reference sequence). CDR3 in amino acids: CSASLGQGAYQPQHF.

The rearrangement links TRBV18 to TRBJ2-7. CDR1 and CDR2 from the germline V gene are KGHSH and LQKENI. The length of the CDR3 is 12 residues. CDR3 sequence: CASSQKVDEQYF.

This chain links TRBV12-3 or TRBV12-4 with TRBJ2-2; TCRdb's assignment of TRBD1 cannot be checked, as there is no DNA. This CDR3 contains 17 residues. The CDR3 protein is CASSKTAAGTGTGELFF.

The gene calls are TRBV7-6 and TRBJ1-3; TCRdb names TRBD1, which stays unverified in the absence of DNA. CDR1 and CDR2 from the germline V gene are SGHVS and FNYEAQ. The CDR3 runs to 17 residues. The CDR3 loop reads CASSSSTGLRSGNTIYF.

The chain has TRBV6-1 and TRBJ2-1; with no DNA, the TCRdb D assignment of TRBD2 cannot be verified. Germline V gene sequence: CDR1 MNHNS, CDR2 SASEGT. The CDR3 has 14 residues. The CDR3 spells CASSTPALNNEQFF.

CDR3 residues: CASSSPRDSNQPQHF. The chain links TRBV7-3 to TRBJ1-5. Germline assignment: CDR1 SGHTA and CDR2 FQGTGA. The CDR3 is 15 amino acids. Drawing the rest from reference TRBV7-3 and TRBJ1-5, the complete variable domain is GAGVSQTPSNKVTEKGKYVELRCDPISGHTALYWYRQSLGQGPEFLIYFQGTGAADDSGLPNDRFFAVRPEGSVSTLKIQRTERGDSAVYLCASSSPRDSNQPQHFGDGTRLSIL.

This chain connects TRBV9 to TRBJ1-5. The CDR3 is 13 residues long. Germline CDR1 and CDR2: SGDLS and YYNGEE. The chain's CDR3 is CASSAKAGKPQHF.

The chain has TRBV11-2 and TRBJ2-5. The CDR3 extends over 15 amino acids. Germline-derived CDR1 and CDR2 are SGHAT and FQNNGV. The CDR3 sequence: CASSLDRLSQETQYF.

The chain has TRBV5-1 and TRBJ2-7; the TCRdb call, TRBD1, lacks DNA for checking. CDR1 is SGHRS and CDR2 is YFSETQ in the germline V gene. This CDR3 spans 16 amino acids. CDR3 amino acids: CASSWGFWDNSYEQYF.

The V call is TRBV6-5, the J call TRBJ1-1; TCRdb proposes TRBD1, but this gene call is untestable without DNA. Germline CDR1 reads MNHEY; CDR2 reads SVGAGI. The CDR3 totals 15 residues. The CDR3 region is CASSSGTGWFAEAFF.

This sequence joins TRBV3-1 and TRBJ1-1; TCRdb's assignment of TRBD1 cannot be checked, as there is no DNA. Per the germline V gene, CDR1 is LGHDT and CDR2 is YNNKEL (reference sequence). The CDR3 runs to 14 residues. This CDR3 is CASSQGWGSTEAFF.

The chain couples TRBV24-1 to TRBJ2-5; TCRdb reports TRBD2, a call that lacks DNA to check it against. CDR1 is KGHDR, CDR2 SFDVKD, per germline. The CDR3 consists of 14 residues. CDR3 residues: CATSEPGRMETQYF.